These 15 T cell receptor beta chains share one sample of origin, sequenced in a study of blood T cell repertoires in COVID-19. The protocol was immunoSEQ multiplex PCR, while the TCRdb copy is restricted to in-frame clones and leaves out a portion. The data show about 200,000 clones, with around 84% seen just once and 9.7% held by the top ten. The sequenced material came from peripheral blood. Source of these receptors: a man in his fifties or sixties with active or convalescent COVID-19.

Remarks on this clone: This CDR3 is also generated by other DNA sequences in the sample. V is TRBV24-1 and J is TRBJ1-1; weak D call: TRBD1 (5 bases). V shed 4 bases and J shed 4 bases, with 12 bases lying between them. The CDR3 extends over 14 amino acids. Germline V gene lookup returns CDR1 KGHDR and CDR2 SFDVKD. CDR3: CATSDPGTGTEAFF. CDR3 nucleotide sequence: TGTGCCACCAGTGACCCCGGGACTGGCACTGAAGCTTTCTTT.

The chain has TRBV19 and TRBJ2-3; 8 nucleotides match TRBD1. The CDR3 totals 15 residues. Trimming took 3 bases from V and 3 from J; bases not matched to a gene: 5. Germline CDR1 reads LNHDA; CDR2 reads SQIVND (reference sequence). Here the CDR3 DNA reads TGTGCCAGTAGTATTGGCAGGGGGCCGACAGATACGCAGTATTTT. This translates into CASSIGRGPTDTQYF.

The rearrangement uses TRBV19 and TRBJ2-1, with no clear D. CDR1 LNHDA and CDR2 SQIVND come from the germline V gene (reference sequence). V was trimmed by 3 bases and J by 5 bases, leaving 8 bases between them. CDR3 size: 13 residues. CDR3 in amino acids: CASSMGVDNEQFF. CDR3 DNA sequence: TGTGCCAGTAGTATGGGCGTAGACAATGAGCAGTTCTTC.

In its sample, this clone was seen a few times. The identical CDR3 is also encoded by other nucleotide sequences in the sample. The V gene is TRBV2, the J gene TRBJ1-2, with TRBD1 matching over 7 bases. V shed 4 bases and J 5 bases; nucleotides not matched to a gene: 1. CDR1 SNHLY and CDR2 FYNNEI come from the germline V gene. There are 12 residues in the CDR3. The DNA of the CDR3 is TGTGCCAGCAGTGGACAGGGTTATGGCTACACCTTC. This gives the protein CASSGQGYGYTF.

The rearrangement joins TRBV29-1 to TRBJ2-1; 7 nucleotides agree with TRBD2. The CDR3 has 16 residues. Germline CDR1 SQVTM, CDR2 ANQGSEA. V shed 3 bases and J 7 bases; nucleotides not matched to a gene: 15. CDR3 region: CSVDIGASGWGNEQFF. Here the CDR3 DNA reads TGCAGCGTTGATATAGGGGCTAGCGGATGGGGAAATGAGCAGTTCTTC.

The chain carries TRBV7-2 and TRBJ1-4, with 8 positions matching TRBD1. Trimming cost V 2 bases and J 7 bases; bases outside gene matches: 9. Germline V CDR1 and CDR2: SGHTA, FQGNSA. This CDR3 comprises 16 residues. The CDR3 spells CASSLNTGGAGEKLFF. For the CDR3, the DNA is TGTGCCAGCAGCTTAAATACAGGGGGGGCAGGTGAAAAACTGTTTTTT. Using reference TRBV7-2 and TRBJ1-4 for the parts outside the CDR3, the full variable domain is GAGVSQSPSNKVTEKGKDVELRCDPISGHTALYWYRQSLGQGLEFLIYFQGNSAPDKSGLPSDRFSAERTGGSVSTLTIQRTQQEDSAVYLCASSLNTGGAGEKLFFGSGTQLSVL.

J is TRBJ2-5 and V is TRBV19; 8 nucleotides align to TRBD1. There are 14 residues in the CDR3. Germline trimming cut 5 bases from V and 4 bases from J; bases unmatched to any gene: 6. Germline CDR1 reads LNHDA; CDR2 reads SQIVND (reference sequence). The DNA for the CDR3 is TGTGCCAGTAGTTCCCGGACAGGGTCAGAGACCCAGTACTTC. Translation gives CASSSRTGSETQYF.

The rearrangement uses TRBV6-5 and TRBJ1-2; 8 nucleotides agree with TRBD1. Losses at the gene ends were 6 bases for V and 0 bases for J; bases not matched to a gene: 6. Germline assignment: CDR1 MNHEY and CDR2 SVGAGI. The CDR3 contains 15 residues. The DNA for the CDR3 is TGTGCCAGCAGGTGGGCGGACAGGGCTAACTATGGCTACACCTTC. Residues: CASRWADRANYGYTF.

The gene calls are TRBV10-1 and TRBJ2-1, with TRBD2 identical over 10 bases. This CDR3 contains 17 residues. The germline V gene encodes CDR1 WNHNN and CDR2 SYGVQD (reference sequence). With 7 bases clipped from V and 4 bases from J, the junction kept 13 bases outside the gene matches. In DNA, the CDR3 is TGCGCCAGCATCGAGGGAGCGGGGGGGCCTTATTACAATGAGCAGTTCTTC. Protein: CASIEGAGGPYYNEQFF.

The J gene is TRBJ1-4, the V gene TRBV4-2; 7 bases fit TRBD1. Germline V lookup: CDR1 LGHNA, CDR2 YNFKEQ. The CDR3 is 13 residues long. V shed 1 base and J 7 bases; nucleotides not matched to a gene: 0. The DNA for the CDR3 is TGTGCCAGCAGCCAAGCAGGGGGTGAAAAACTGTTTTTT. Its protein product is CASSQAGGEKLFF.

The chain is built from TRBV15 and TRBJ2-3, with 9 bases matching TRBD1. The V gene's germline CDR1 is LNHNV and CDR2 YYDKDF (reference sequence). The V segment lost 2 bases and the J segment 4 bases; nucleotides outside the gene matches: 4. The CDR3 spans 15 residues. CDR3 amino acids: CATSRWDREADTQYF. CDR3 DNA sequence: TGTGCCACCAGCAGATGGGACAGGGAAGCAGATACGCAGTATTTT.

The J gene is TRBJ1-2, the V gene TRBV6-2 or TRBV6-3; 9 bases line up with TRBD1. The CDR3 contains 17 residues. The trim removed 5 bases at V and 7 bases at J, leaving 17 bases unmatched. The germline gives CDR1 MNHEY, CDR2 SVGEGT. CDR3 in DNA: TGTGCCAGCAGTGACCCCTACCTCGACAGGGGGGGATTTGGCTACACCTTC. Its translation: CASSDPYLDRGGFGYTF.

The CDR3 DNA reads as TGTGCCAGCTCACCAGGCTCTTCGGGTCCTACGCCTAGGACTAATGAAAAACTGTTTTTT. It translates to CASSPGSSGPTPRTNEKLFF. This chain connects TRBV18 to TRBJ1-4, with D uncertain. This CDR3 spans 20 amino acids. Trimming took off 2 bases at V and 2 bases at J, with 24 bases between the two ends. Germline lookup yields CDR1 KGHSH and CDR2 LQKENI.

The DNA for the CDR3 is TGTGCCATCAGTGAGTCGACTGGGAAGGGCGGGGGCACTGAAGCTTTCTTT. It translates to CAISESTGKGGGTEAFF. The chain has TRBV10-3 and TRBJ1-1, with D tentatively TRBD1 (5 bases). The CDR3 is 17 residues long. V lost 0 bases, J lost 4 bases, and 18 bases lay in between. Germline V gene lookup returns CDR1 ENHRY and CDR2 SYGVKD.

The chain employs TRBV27 and TRBJ1-2, with 9 bases aligning to TRBD1. Germline V CDR1 and CDR2: MNHEY, SMNVEV (reference sequence). V dropped 8 bases and J dropped 4; count of bases not matched to a gene: 23. This CDR3 contains 19 residues. DNA for the CDR3: TGTGCCAGCGCTATCGCCCGGGGGACAGGGTCGGCCCTAATCTATGGCTACACCTTC. It specifies CASAIARGTGSALIYGYTF.